Only a few counts were recorded for the clone carrying this TCR beta chain. This sample stems from a study of molecular identifiers for immune sequencing clone quantification. The V gene lost 7 bases and the J gene lost 6 bases, with 22 bases spanning the gap. The V gene's germline CDR1 is SGHDT and CDR2 YYEEEE. The CDR3 contains 15 residues. TCRdb itself ran the PCR reads through MiXCR, one entry per CDR3 protein. The sample records some 580,000 distinct CDR3 sequences, roughly 27% being singletons. This clonotype originated in a human donor in good health. Some libraries in this study had Jurkat cell RNA spiked in. Sequenced: naive CD8+ T cells from blood, with Jurkat cell RNA spiked in. Subset specified: FACS-sorted CD8+CD4-CCR7+CD45RA+ naive T cells. V and J are TRBV5-6 and TRBJ1-2; D may be TRBD1 (5 bases). CDR3 sequence: CASSTGGIAADGYTF. The DNA for the CDR3 is TGTGCCAGCTCTACCGGGGGAATTGCCGCCGATGGCTACACCTTC. The full variable domain, its missing parts supplied by reference TRBV5-6 and TRBJ1-2, is DAGVTQSPTHLIKTRGQQVTLRCSPKSGHDTVSWYQQALGQGPQFIFQYYEEEERQRGNFPDRFSGHQFPNYSSELNVNALLLGDSALYLCASSTGGIAADGYTFGSGTRLTVV.